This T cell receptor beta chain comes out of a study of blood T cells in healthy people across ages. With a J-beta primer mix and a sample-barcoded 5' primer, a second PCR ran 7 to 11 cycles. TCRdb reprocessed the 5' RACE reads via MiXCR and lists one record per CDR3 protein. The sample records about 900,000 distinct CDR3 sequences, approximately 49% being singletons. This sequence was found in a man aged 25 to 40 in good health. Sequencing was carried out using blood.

CDR3 loop: CSAGSWDRGEDIQYF. The CDR3 nucleotides read TGCAGTGCTGGATCCTGGGACAGGGGAGAGGACATTCAGTACTTC. The gene calls are TRBV20-1 and TRBJ2-4; 10 positions agree with TRBD1. The germline CDR1 and CDR2 sequences are DFQATT and SNEGSKA (reference sequence). With V trimmed by 5 bases and J by 8 bases, 12 bases remained unmatched. The CDR3 extends over 15 amino acids.